A single sample gave rise to the 28 T cell receptor beta chains below, sequenced in a study of blood T cells in healthy people across ages. Next came a second PCR, run for about 6 to 12 cycles, which used a sample-barcoded 5' primer along with a J-beta primer mix. TCRdb reprocessed the 5' RACE reads via MiXCR and lists one record per CDR3 protein. Of about 1.4 million distinct CDR3 sequences listed, 55% to 75% are singletons. Specimen: blood. The receptors come from a man aged 18 to 35 in good health.

This chain connects TRBV3-1 to TRBJ2-1; D remains ambiguous. CDR1 and CDR2 (germline): LGHDT, YNNKEL (reference sequence). Trimming cost V 10 bases and J 3 bases, with 16 bases left between them. The CDR3 runs to 14 residues. CDR3 loop: CATKPQNSYNEQFF. The CDR3 DNA is TGTGCCACCAAGCCCCAGAACAGCTACAATGAGCAGTTCTTC.

DNA of the CDR3: TGTGCCATCAGTGAGTCGAACAGAGCTACCTATGGCTACACCTTC. This translates into CAISESNRATYGYTF. V usage is TRBV10-3 and J usage is TRBJ1-2; D unclear. There are 15 residues in the CDR3. Trimming cost V 0 bases and J 4 bases, with 12 bases left between them. The germline V gene has CDR1 ENHRY and CDR2 SYGVKD.

This clonotype was observed a few times. This chain joins TRBV15 and TRBJ2-5, with TRBD2 identical over 11 bases. The CDR3 runs 19 residues. Trimming removed 1 base from V and 0 bases from J; junction bases left unmatched: 10. CDR1 is LNHNV, CDR2 YYDKDF, per germline (reference sequence). CDR3 protein: CATSRVDVAGGWDQETQYF. The CDR3 DNA sequence: TGTGCCACCAGCAGAGTCGACGTAGCGGGGGGGTGGGACCAAGAGACCCAGTACTTC.

V and J are TRBV15 and TRBJ1-6; tentative D call: TRBD1 (6 bases). In germline, CDR1 is LNHNV, CDR2 YYDKDF (reference sequence). V lost 0 bases and J lost 6, with 12 bases in between. The CDR3 covers 16 residues. The CDR3 nucleotides read TGTGCCACCAGCAGAGATCTTGCAGGGGTTAATTCACCCCTCCACTTT. Protein sequence: CATSRDLAGVNSPLHF.

The genes are TRBV28 and TRBJ1-5; D remains unclear. The V gene's germline CDR1 is MDHEN and CDR2 SYDVKM. V dropped 3 bases and J dropped 12 bases, with 12 bases sitting between them. The CDR3 totals 12 residues. CDR3 DNA: TGTGCCAGCAGTTTCCGCCCCCTGGACCAGCATTTT. This translates into CASSFRPLDQHF.

The V call is TRBV7-2, the J call TRBJ2-1; 8 nucleotides match TRBD2. The CDR3 contains 13 residues. The germline gives CDR1 SGHTA, CDR2 FQGNSA. V gave up 5 bases and J gave up 9 bases; unmatched junction bases: 6. The CDR3 coding sequence is TGTGCCAGCAGCCCGACTAGCGTTGGTGAGCAGTTCTTC. Translation gives CASSPTSVGEQFF.

The chain carries TRBV6-6 and TRBJ1-4; the match to TRBD1 covers 8 bases. V lost 2 bases to trimming and J lost 0 bases; unmatched junction nucleotides: 5. The CDR3 length is 17 residues. Germline CDR1 MNHNY, CDR2 SVGAGI (reference sequence). The CDR3 loop reads CASSYPDRGATNEKLFF. CDR3 bases: TGTGCCAGCAGTTACCCTGACAGGGGAGCAACTAATGAAAAACTGTTTTTT.

This clonotype was counted a single time. J is TRBJ2-3 and V is TRBV6-5; unclear D gene. Trimming pared 0 bases from V and 2 bases from J, leaving 12 bases between. The CDR3 runs 16 residues. The germline V gene encodes CDR1 MNHEY and CDR2 SVGAGI. The CDR3 bases are TGTGCCAGCAGTTACTCTACATTACTTCCCACAGATACGCAGTATTTT. Its protein product is CASSYSTLLPTDTQYF.

This clonotype was recorded only once. The V gene is TRBV11-2, the J gene TRBJ2-4; TRBD2 matches 8 bases. The V and J ends lost 0 bases and 8 bases, in that order; junction bases with no gene match: 9. CDR1 and CDR2 (germline): SGHAT, FQNNGV. The CDR3 is 16 residues long. The CDR3 loop reads CASSLDRAGGSDIQYF. For the CDR3, the DNA is TGTGCCAGCAGCTTAGATCGGGCGGGGGGCAGTGACATTCAGTACTTC.

The table lists this clonotype with a few counts. The CDR3 DNA reads TGCAGTGCTAGAGATTTGGACAGGGTCAACGAGCAGTACTTC. It is translated as CSARDLDRVNEQYF. The rearrangement uses TRBV20-1 and TRBJ2-7, with 8 positions matching TRBD1. With 0 bases clipped from V and 5 bases from J, the junction kept 6 bases outside the gene matches. CDR1 and CDR2 from the germline V gene are DFQATT and SNEGSKA (reference sequence). This CDR3 is 14 amino acids long.

The chain combines TRBV20-1 with TRBJ2-7; TRBD2 aligns across 8 bases. CDR3 size: 15 residues. V gave up 2 bases and J gave up 0 bases; unmatched junction bases: 6. Germline V lookup: CDR1 DFQATT, CDR2 SNEGSKA (reference sequence). The CDR3 DNA reads as TGCAGTGCTAGACCTGCGGGGGGCGACTCCTACGAGCAGTACTTC. Protein product: CSARPAGGDSYEQYF.

J is TRBJ2-4 and V is TRBV4-2, with 8 bases matching TRBD2. CDR1 and CDR2 from the germline V gene are LGHNA and YNFKEQ. This CDR3 has 15 residues. Trimming cost V 4 bases and J 6 bases; bases outside gene matches: 8. The CDR3 region has the DNA TGTGCCAGCAGCCTAGACCGACTAGCGCCAAACATTCAGTACTTC. It specifies CASSLDRLAPNIQYF.

This clonotype was found a few times. This sequence joins TRBV10-3 and TRBJ1-1; maybe TRBD1 (5 bases). The length of the CDR3 is 12 residues. Germline-derived CDR1 and CDR2 are ENHRY and SYGVKD. With 8 bases removed from V and 8 bases from J, the gap between germline ends came to 15 bases. CDR3 protein: CAIPGTAGEAFF. The CDR3 DNA follows: TGTGCCATCCCTGGGACGGCAGGGGAAGCTTTCTTT.

The CDR3 DNA follows: TGCAGTGCTACTATCCCCCGGGACGGTGTCGCGGGCACTGAAGCTTTCTTT. Its protein is CSATIPRDGVAGTEAFF. The chain employs TRBV20-1 and TRBJ1-1, with a tentative D call TRBD1 (5 bases). With 4 bases removed from V and 4 bases from J, the gap between germline ends came to 25 bases. The CDR3 has 17 residues. Germline assignment: CDR1 DFQATT and CDR2 SNEGSKA (reference sequence).

This clonotype was observed a few times. The chain is built from TRBV6-1 and TRBJ1-4, with 10 bases aligning to TRBD1. The length of the CDR3 is 14 residues. Germline-derived CDR1 and CDR2 are MNHNS and SASEGT. Trimming removed 7 bases from V and 7 bases from J; junction bases left unmatched: 6. The DNA for the CDR3 is TGTGCCAGCAACCCTCGGACAGGGGGTGAAAAACTGTTTTTT. This encodes CASNPRTGGEKLFF.

The chain uses TRBV12-5 and TRBJ2-1; D unresolved. CDR1 and CDR2 from the germline V gene are LGHNT and FRNRAP. Trimming pared 8 bases from V and 7 bases from J, leaving 18 bases between. This CDR3 has 14 residues. CDR3 sequence (DNA): TGTGCTAGTACCACCAGTAGGAGTGGTAATGAGCAGTTCTTC. As protein: CASTTSRSGNEQFF. Supplemented by reference TRBV12-5 and TRBJ2-1, the full variable domain reads DARVTQTPRHKVTEMGQEVTMRCQPILGHNTVFWYRQTMMQGLELLAYFRNRAPLDDSGMPKDRFSAEMPDATLATLKIQPSEPRDSAVYFCASTTSRSGNEQFFGPGTRLTVL.

On this clonotype itself: This may be a read error: a much more frequent sequence differs by one nucleotide. A read error is likely, as this CDR3 ends without the conserved phenylalanine or tryptophan. The chain joins TRBV12-3 or TRBV12-4 to TRBJ2-3; D gene ambiguous. This CDR3 region has 12 residues. V lost 9 bases and J lost 3, with 10 bases in between. As DNA, the CDR3 is TGTGCCAGTGGGCCCCGAACAGATACGCAGTATTCT. Its translation: CASGPRTDTQYS.

The chain uses TRBV6-5 and TRBJ2-7; D is possibly TRBD2 (7 bases). There are 15 residues in the CDR3. V was pared by 2 bases and J by 3 bases, with 14 bases between. Germline CDR1 and CDR2: MNHEY and SVGAGI. CDR3 nucleotides: TGTGCCAGCAGTTACGGTGGGGGGGCGGACTACGAGCAGTACTTC. This codes for CASSYGGGADYEQYF.

This clonotype was detected once. In DNA, the CDR3 is TGTGCCAGCAGCCGACTCGGGACAGGGAGCACAGATACGCAGTATTTT. This encodes CASSRLGTGSTDTQYF. This chain links TRBV7-9 with TRBJ2-3; 9 bases agree with TRBD1. This CDR3 has 16 residues. V lost 5 bases, J lost 0 bases, and 6 bases stayed unmatched. The V gene's germline CDR1 is SEHNR and CDR2 FQNEAQ (reference sequence).

This chain uses TRBV6-6 with TRBJ2-5, with TRBD2 as a possible D gene (6 bases). Germline V gives CDR1 MNHNY, CDR2 SVGAGI (reference sequence). This CDR3 is built from 16 residues. Trimming removed 4 bases from V and 0 bases from J, with 15 bases in between. CDR3 in amino acids: CASSWTSGRYQETQYF. The CDR3 DNA follows: TGTGCCAGCAGTTGGACGAGCGGGCGATACCAAGAGACCCAGTACTTC.

The chain joins TRBV10-2 to TRBJ1-1; no reliable D call. Germline CDR1 and CDR2: WSHSY and SAAADI. This CDR3 comprises 13 residues. Trimming cost V 0 bases and J 10 bases, with 12 bases left between them. This chain's CDR3 is CASSESGSWVAFF. The CDR3, as DNA: TGCGCCAGCAGTGAGTCCGGGTCTTGGGTAGCTTTCTTT.

The chain recombines TRBV6-2 or TRBV6-3 with TRBJ2-1, with D perhaps TRBD2 (6 bases). Trimming stripped 8 bases from V and 4 bases from J, with 36 bases between. In germline, CDR1 is MNHEY, CDR2 SVGEGT. The CDR3 extends over 21 amino acids. Here the CDR3 reads CASGLNGGQSLVPGIYNEQFF. CDR3 sequence (DNA): TGTGCCAGCGGACTCAACGGAGGGCAGAGTTTAGTCCCCGGGATTTACAATGAGCAGTTCTTC.

The chain combines TRBV6-2 or TRBV6-3 with TRBJ2-7; D call uncertain. Trimming pared 4 bases from V and 3 bases from J, leaving 10 bases between. The V gene's germline CDR1 is MNHEY and CDR2 SVGEGT. The CDR3 length is 13 residues. The chain's CDR3 is CASSSETRYEQYF. DNA of the CDR3: TGTGCCAGCAGTTCGGAGACGCGCTACGAGCAGTACTTC.

This clonotype turned up a few times. The chain couples TRBV20-1 to TRBJ1-6; the D is unclear. The germline V and J ends were trimmed by 0 bases and 12 bases, with 18 bases remaining between them. CDR3 length: 15 amino acids. Germline CDR1 and CDR2: DFQATT and SNEGSKA (reference sequence). The CDR3 is CSARDPDGEFKPLHF. CDR3 sequence (DNA): TGCAGTGCTAGAGATCCTGACGGGGAATTCAAACCCCTCCACTTT.

Only a few counts were recorded for this clonotype. The chain has TRBV4-1 and TRBJ1-1; D gene unclear. The CDR3 length is 14 residues. The V end lost 6 bases, the J end lost 0 bases, and 11 bases lay between the germline ends. Germline-derived CDR1 and CDR2 are MGHRA and YSYEKL. CDR3 sequence (DNA): TGCGCCAGCAGAGACCTACGTGTGAACACTGAAGCTTTCTTT. Its translation is CASRDLRVNTEAFF.

The chain recombines TRBV4-1 with TRBJ1-1, with D perhaps matching TRBD1 (5 bases). Germline V lookup: CDR1 MGHRA, CDR2 YSYEKL. Between the trimmed V and J ends, which lost 8 bases and 4 bases, there was a span of 20 bases. The CDR3 contains 15 residues. CDR3 residues: CASGPGAGSITEAFF. For the CDR3, the DNA is TGCGCCAGCGGCCCCGGGGCCGGGTCGATCACTGAAGCTTTCTTT.

This clonotype was detected only a few times. The V gene is TRBV4-1, the J gene TRBJ2-7; D remains unclear. Trimming removed 3 bases at V and 0 bases at J, with 12 bases between. The CDR3 spans 15 residues. Germline CDR1 is MGHRA and CDR2 is YSYEKL. DNA of the CDR3: TGCGCCAGCAGCCATAAAGCAGAGAACTCCTACGAGCAGTACTTC. As protein: CASSHKAENSYEQYF.

The J gene is TRBJ1-4, the V gene TRBV5-1; D possibly corresponds to TRBD1 (5 bases). Germline CDR1 and CDR2: SGHRS and YFSETQ. V gave up 7 bases and J gave up 8 bases, with 18 bases separating them. This CDR3 contains 14 residues. This CDR3 reads CASSLRQGEEKLFF. CDR3 nucleotides: TGCGCCAGCTCCCTCCGGCAGGGCGAAGAAAAACTGTTTTTT.